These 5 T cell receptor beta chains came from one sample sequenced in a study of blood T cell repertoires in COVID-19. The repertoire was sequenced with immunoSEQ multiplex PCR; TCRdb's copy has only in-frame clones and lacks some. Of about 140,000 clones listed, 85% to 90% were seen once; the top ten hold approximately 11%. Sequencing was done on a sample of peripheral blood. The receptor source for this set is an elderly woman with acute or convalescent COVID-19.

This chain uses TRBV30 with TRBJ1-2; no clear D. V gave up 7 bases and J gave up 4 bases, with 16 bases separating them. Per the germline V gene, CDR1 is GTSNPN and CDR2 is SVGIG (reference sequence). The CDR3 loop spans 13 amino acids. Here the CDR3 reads CAYRVGSGYGYTF. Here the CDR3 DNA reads TGTGCCTACCGAGTCGGAAGCGGCTATGGCTACACCTTC.

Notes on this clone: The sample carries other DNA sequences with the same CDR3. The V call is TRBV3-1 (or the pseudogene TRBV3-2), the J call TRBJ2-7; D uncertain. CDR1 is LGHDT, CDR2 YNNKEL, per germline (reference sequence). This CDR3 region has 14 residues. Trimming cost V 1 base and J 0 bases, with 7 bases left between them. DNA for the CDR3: TGTGCCAGCAGCCAAGGTGGCATCTCCTACGAGCAGTACTTC. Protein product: CASSQGGISYEQYF.

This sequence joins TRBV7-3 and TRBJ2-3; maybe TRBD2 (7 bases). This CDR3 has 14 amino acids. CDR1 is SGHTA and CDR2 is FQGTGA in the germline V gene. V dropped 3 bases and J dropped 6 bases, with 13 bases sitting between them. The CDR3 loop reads CASSFEGGPDTQYF. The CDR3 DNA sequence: TGTGCCAGCAGCTTTGAGGGGGGGCCGGATACGCAGTATTTT.

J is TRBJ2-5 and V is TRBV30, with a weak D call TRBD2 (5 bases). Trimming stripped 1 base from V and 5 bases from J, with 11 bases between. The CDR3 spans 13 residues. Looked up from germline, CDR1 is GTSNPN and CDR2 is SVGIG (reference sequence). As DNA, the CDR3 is TGTGCCTGGAGTGGAGGGCTGAGGGAGACCCAGTACTTC. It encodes CAWSGGLRETQYF.

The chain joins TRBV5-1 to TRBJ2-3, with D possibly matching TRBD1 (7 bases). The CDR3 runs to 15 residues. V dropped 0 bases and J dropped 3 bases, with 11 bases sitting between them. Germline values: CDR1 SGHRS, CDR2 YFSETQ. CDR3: CASSLVQGRTDTQYF. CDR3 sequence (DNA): TGCGCCAGCAGCTTGGTACAGGGGAGGACAGATACGCAGTATTTT.